Each of the 11 T cell receptor beta chains below was sequenced from the same sample in a study of blood T cells in healthy people across ages. Then a second PCR, running roughly 7 to 11 cycles, was carried out with a sample-barcoded 5' primer and a J-beta primer mix. TCRdb re-analysed the 5' RACE reads in MiXCR, keeping a single row per CDR3 protein. The top ten clones hold 6.5% to 8% of a sample with over 1,300,000 distinct CDR3 sequences, 45% to 70% of them seen once. Sequencing was carried out using blood. These receptors were taken from a man younger than 35 in good health.

The rearrangement links TRBV12-3 or TRBV12-4 to TRBJ1-4; 7 nucleotides align to TRBD1. There are 16 residues in the CDR3. Losses at the gene ends were 5 bases for V and 3 bases for J; bases not matched to a gene: 9. In DNA, the CDR3 is TGTGCCAGCAGTGAACGAGGGACAGTGGCTAATGAAAAACTGTTTTTT. Amino acids: CASSERGTVANEKLFF.

The V and J genes are TRBV9 and TRBJ1-2; D unresolved. V was cut by 3 bases and J by 7 bases, with 13 bases left in between. Germline-derived CDR1 and CDR2 are SGDLS and YYNGEE. The CDR3 spans 13 residues. The CDR3 sequence: CASSALNDPGYTF. The CDR3 DNA is TGTGCCAGCAGCGCGCTTAACGACCCTGGCTACACCTTC.

This chain connects TRBV19 to TRBJ2-4, with D maybe TRBD2 (6 bases). With the DNA end fitting TRBJ2-7 better, the J assignment may be wrong. The germline V gene has CDR1 LNHDA and CDR2 SQIVND (reference sequence). This CDR3 has 13 residues. Here the CDR3 reads CASSLGTRSEQYF. CDR3 sequence (DNA): TGTGCCAGTAGTCTTGGGACTCGGAGCGAGCAGTACTTC.

This clonotype was recorded a few times. The chain has TRBV20-1 and TRBJ2-3; 11 bases fit TRBD2. Losses at the gene ends were 4 bases for V and 2 bases for J; bases not matched to a gene: 8. Per the germline V gene, CDR1 is DFQATT and CDR2 is SNEGSKA (reference sequence). This CDR3 is 16 amino acids long. CDR3 sequence (DNA): TGCAGTGCTACTTCCGGGACTAGCGGAAACACAGATACGCAGTATTTT. Encoded protein: CSATSGTSGNTDTQYF.

J is TRBJ2-6 and V is TRBV5-1; D remains ambiguous. Trimming left V 2 bases short and J 0 bases short, with 6 bases between. This CDR3 region has 15 residues. The germline V gene encodes CDR1 SGHRS and CDR2 YFSETQ. CDR3 protein: CASSFSFSGANVLTF. The CDR3 nucleotides are TGCGCCAGCAGCTTCAGTTTCTCTGGGGCCAACGTCCTGACTTTC. The full variable domain, rest sourced from reference TRBV5-1 and TRBJ2-6, is KAGVTQTPRYLIKTRGQQVTLSCSPISGHRSVSWYQQTPGQGLQFLFEYFSETQRNKGNFPGRFSGRQFSNSRSEMNVSTLELGDSALYLCASSFSFSGANVLTFGAGSRLTVL.

The CDR3 nucleotides read TGTGCCAGCAGCTTAGGGGGTGGACAGGCGGGTTACGAGCAGTACTTC. Protein: CASSLGGGQAGYEQYF. The chain links TRBV7-2 to TRBJ2-4; 7 positions match TRBD1. Judging by the DNA end, TRBJ2-7 fits better; the J call may be wrong. The CDR3 has 16 amino acids. Germline loops: CDR1 SGHTA, CDR2 FQGNSA.

The rearrangement uses TRBV6-5 and TRBJ2-7; 8 bases align to TRBD1. The length of the CDR3 is 15 residues. V was clipped by 5 bases and J by 3 bases; unmatched bases: 9. Germline assignment: CDR1 MNHEY and CDR2 SVGAGI. The CDR3 region has the DNA TGTGCCAGCAGTGACGGGACAGGAGTCCTCTACGAGCAGTACTTC. Protein sequence: CASSDGTGVLYEQYF.

The chain carries TRBV15 and TRBJ2-6; TRBD1 is a possible D gene (6 bases). The CDR3 is 16 residues long. The germline CDR1 and CDR2 sequences are LNHNV and YYDKDF (reference sequence). V lost 1 base, J lost 4 bases, and 11 bases lay in between. CDR3 region: CATSRAPGAGANVLTF. The CDR3, as DNA: TGTGCCACCAGCAGAGCCCCAGGGGCCGGGGCCAACGTCCTGACTTTC.

The chain employs TRBV6-2 or TRBV6-3 and TRBJ1-6, with 7 bases matching TRBD1. Germline V CDR1 and CDR2: MNHEY, SVGEGT. The CDR3 loop spans 14 amino acids. Losses at the gene ends were 6 bases for V and 6 bases for J; bases not matched to a gene: 5. This CDR3 reads CASRRGQTNSPLHF. The CDR3, as DNA: TGTGCCAGCAGGAGGGGACAGACTAATTCACCCCTCCACTTT.

The chain employs TRBV5-6 and TRBJ2-4, with 10 bases matching TRBD1. Judging by the DNA end, TRBJ2-7 fits better; the J call may be wrong. The CDR3 loop spans 19 amino acids. Germline V gene data show CDR1 as SGHDT and CDR2 as YYEEEE. CDR3 in amino acids: CASSELAGTGADSNYEQYF. The CDR3 DNA reads as TGTGCCAGCAGCGAACTGGCCGGGACAGGGGCCGATTCCAACTACGAGCAGTACTTC.

This clonotype was detected ten times or more. This rearrangement joins TRBV27 to TRBJ1-4, with D maybe TRBD1 (5 bases). This CDR3 is 15 amino acids long. Germline CDR1 MNHEY, CDR2 SMNVEV (reference sequence). The V end lost 0 bases, the J end lost 4 bases, and 9 bases lay between the germline ends. The CDR3 sequence is CASSLSGAVNEKLFF. CDR3 nucleotides: TGTGCCAGCAGTTTATCCGGGGCGGTTAATGAAAAACTGTTTTTT.